This passage covers 19 T cell receptor beta chains from one sample sequenced in a study of T cells after yellow fever vaccination. TCRdb redid the calling of the 5' RACE reads with MiXCR, one entry per CDR3 protein. The sample has a few hundred thousand distinct CDR3 sequences, more than 3.5% seen once; the top ten hold around 19%. Sequencing used PBMCs, obtained 15 days after the yellow fever booster vaccination. The receptors were gathered from a man between 18 and 29 years old who received the YFV17D yellow fever vaccine.

This clonotype was seen ten or more times. The CDR3 DNA reads as TGCGCCAGCAGCCAAGGCAGGGCTGGAAACACCATATATTTT. Translation: CASSQGRAGNTIYF. The chain employs TRBV4-3 and TRBJ1-3, with D possibly TRBD1 on 5 matching bases. The ends were cut back, 1 base at V and 2 bases at J, with 6 bases in the middle. The CDR3 length is 14 residues. CDR1 and CDR2 from the germline V gene are LGHNA and YSLEER.

This clonotype has a count of ten or more. The gene calls are TRBV15 and TRBJ2-1, with 15 bases fitting TRBD2. This CDR3 is 16 amino acids long. Germline V gives CDR1 LNHNV, CDR2 YYDKDF (reference sequence). After removal of 3 bases from V and 7 bases from J, the junction contained 4 bases not matched to a gene. The CDR3 region has the DNA TGTGCCACCAGCAGGGGACTAGCGGGGGGACCTAATGAGCAGTTCTTC. This gives the protein CATSRGLAGGPNEQFF.

Many counts were recorded for this clonotype. The rearrangement joins TRBV5-6 to TRBJ2-7; no clear D. This CDR3 contains 13 residues. The V end lost 0 bases, the J end lost 5 bases, and 9 bases lay between the germline ends. CDR1 and CDR2 (germline): SGHDT, YYEEEE. DNA of the CDR3: TGTGCCAGCAGCTTGGTTGGGATTCACGAGCAGTACTTC. It codes for CASSLVGIHEQYF.

This clonotype was picked up many times. The chain joins TRBV10-3 to TRBJ2-7, with D possibly TRBD1 on 5 matching bases. Per the germline V gene, CDR1 is ENHRY and CDR2 is SYGVKD. The CDR3 consists of 14 residues. The V and J ends lost 4 bases and 1 base respectively, with 11 bases between them. This CDR3 is CAISAVDSSYEQYV. As DNA, the CDR3 is TGTGCCATCAGTGCGGTCGACAGTTCCTACGAGCAGTACGTC.

The table lists this clonotype with many counts. The V and J genes are TRBV10-3 and TRBJ2-7; D is possibly TRBD1 (6 bases). This CDR3 has 13 residues. The germline CDR1 and CDR2 sequences are ENHRY and SYGVKD. Trimming left V 3 bases short and J 3 bases short, with 9 bases between. CDR3 nucleotides: TGTGCCATCAGTGACTACAGGGACTACGAGCAGTACTTC. This sequence encodes CAISDYRDYEQYF.

This chain joins TRBV20-1 and TRBJ2-7, with D tentatively TRBD1 (6 bases). CDR3 length equals 11 residues. V lost 6 bases and J 5 bases, leaving 11 bases between the germline ends. The germline CDR1 and CDR2 sequences are DFQATT and SNEGSKA (reference sequence). CDR3 sequence reads: CSARGRHEQYF. CDR3 nucleotide sequence: TGCAGTGCCAGGGGCAGACACGAGCAGTACTTC.

Many counts were recorded for this clonotype. The chain links TRBV7-3 to TRBJ2-1; 12 nucleotides agree with TRBD2. J gave up 7 bases and V 5 bases, and 9 bases lay outside the gene matches. This CDR3 spans 16 amino acids. Germline V gene lookup returns CDR1 SGHTA and CDR2 FQGTGA. Here the CDR3 reads CASSGSSGGVENEQFF. CDR3 in DNA: TGTGCCAGCAGCGGATCTAGCGGGGGGGTGGAGAATGAGCAGTTCTTC.

This clonotype was counted at least ten times. The V and J genes are TRBV5-1 and TRBJ2-1, with D perhaps TRBD1 (6 bases). Trimming removed 1 base at V and 2 bases at J, with 10 bases between. CDR1 and CDR2 from the germline V gene are SGHRS and YFSETQ. The CDR3 sequence is 15 residues long. This chain's CDR3 is CASSLIGGTYNEQFF. The CDR3 bases are TGCGCCAGCAGCTTGATAGGGGGAACCTACAATGAGCAGTTCTTC.

In its sample, this clonotype was seen many times. J is TRBJ1-6 and V is TRBV4-1; D not resolved. The CDR3 is 12 amino acids. Trimming removed 1 base at V and 9 bases at J, with 4 bases between. Germline V lookup: CDR1 MGHRA, CDR2 YSYEKL. CDR3 residues: CASSQVLSPLHF. For the CDR3, the DNA is TGCGCCAGCAGCCAAGTACTTTCACCCCTCCACTTT.

In its sample, this clonotype was seen many times. The chain uses TRBV24-1 and TRBJ2-1, with a weak D call TRBD2 (6 bases). The length of the CDR3 is 14 residues. The ends were cut back, 3 bases at V and 8 bases at J, with 13 bases in the middle. Germline V lookup: CDR1 KGHDR, CDR2 SFDVKD. CDR3 sequence: CATSDANPGDEQFF. The DNA of the CDR3 is TGTGCCACCAGTGATGCCAACCCGGGGGATGAGCAGTTCTTC.

The table lists this clonotype with a few counts. The V gene is TRBV12-3 or TRBV12-4, the J gene TRBJ2-6; perhaps TRBD2 as D (5 bases). The CDR3 is 13 amino acids. The germline V and J ends were trimmed by 10 bases and 3 bases, with 10 bases remaining between them. The CDR3 loop reads CATRGFGANVLTF. CDR3 nucleotides: TGTGCCACCCGGGGTTTTGGGGCCAACGTCCTGACTTTC.

This clonotype was counted at least ten times. Here the CDR3 DNA reads TGCGCCAGCAGCTTGGGGGCGGCCGGGACCGGCGGAGAAAAACTGTTTTTT. This encodes CASSLGAAGTGGEKLFF. The V gene is TRBV5-1, the J gene TRBJ1-4; tentatively, D is TRBD1 (5 bases). V lost 0 bases to trimming and J lost 8 bases, with 20 bases between them. The CDR3 is 17 amino acids. Germline CDR1 and CDR2: SGHRS and YFSETQ.

This clonotype appeared many times. The chain carries TRBV20-1 and TRBJ1-2; 9 nucleotides match TRBD1. Germline-derived CDR1 and CDR2 are DFQATT and SNEGSKA (reference sequence). The CDR3 covers 15 residues. With V trimmed by 6 bases and J by 0 bases, 8 bases remained unmatched. Here the CDR3 DNA reads TGCAGTGCCCCCACAGGGGGCTCAGCTAACTATGGCTACACCTTC. Protein sequence: CSAPTGGSANYGYTF.

Ten or more counts support this clonotype. V and J are TRBV2 and TRBJ1-5, with 7 positions matching TRBD1. Germline V gene data show CDR1 as SNHLY and CDR2 as FYNNEI. The CDR3 is made up of 11 amino acids. V gave up 6 bases and J gave up 12 bases; unmatched junction bases: 5. CDR3 sequence: CASSLTGLQHF. The CDR3 DNA sequence: TGTGCCAGCAGCTTGACAGGGCTCCAGCATTTT.

This clonotype was seen ten or more times. The V and J genes are TRBV7-8 and TRBJ2-2, with D tentatively TRBD1 (5 bases). Trimming removed 5 bases from V and 1 base from J, with 14 bases in between. CDR1 and CDR2 from the germline V gene are SGHVS and FQNEAQ. The CDR3 length is 16 residues. CDR3 in DNA: TGTGCCAGCAGCCCCTTCCAGGGATTGAACACCGGGGAGCTGTTTTTT. It specifies CASSPFQGLNTGELFF.

This clonotype was counted many times. The chain employs TRBV5-1 and TRBJ2-3; 7 positions match TRBD2. After removal of 3 bases from V and 1 base from J, the junction contained 8 bases not matched to a gene. The CDR3 has 16 amino acids. CDR1 is SGHRS and CDR2 is YFSETQ in the germline V gene. This CDR3 is CASSSATSGGTDTQYF. The CDR3 DNA reads as TGCGCCAGCAGCTCGGCGACCAGCGGGGGCACAGATACGCAGTATTTT.

The table lists this clonotype with many counts. The genes are TRBV4-1 and TRBJ2-7; TRBD1 is a possible D gene (6 bases). The CDR3 spans 16 residues. Germline lookup yields CDR1 MGHRA and CDR2 YSYEKL. Trimming shortened V by 1 base and J by 2 bases, and 15 bases separated the two germline ends. The CDR3 here is CASSQGNRVEPYEQYF. The CDR3, as DNA: TGCGCCAGCAGCCAAGGGAACAGGGTGGAACCCTACGAGCAGTACTTC.

This clonotype appeared many times. The CDR3 region has the DNA TGCGCCAGCAGCATTAAGGACCGGGACGGGGAGACCCAGTACTTC. This codes for CASSIKDRDGETQYF. V gene TRBV4-1 combines with J gene TRBJ2-5, with D perhaps TRBD1 or TRBD2 (5 bases each). This CDR3 is built from 15 residues. Trimming cost V 5 bases and J 5 bases, with 18 bases left between them. Looked up from germline, CDR1 is MGHRA and CDR2 is YSYEKL.

This clonotype was seen many times. The rearrangement joins TRBV19 to TRBJ1-1; D gene ambiguous. The V and J ends lost 1 base and 5 bases respectively, with 5 bases between them. This CDR3 spans 12 amino acids. Germline lookup yields CDR1 LNHDA and CDR2 SQIVND (reference sequence). The CDR3 reads CASSIGLTEAFF. CDR3 DNA: TGTGCCAGTAGTATAGGGTTGACTGAAGCTTTCTTT.